This TCR beta chain stems from a study of T cells in Graves' hyperthyroidism and ophthalmopathy. General study results and limits: Ophthalmopathy got predicted by the model a median approximately six months before its onset.

Regions amplified from RNA transcripts were the TCR beta CDR3 regions. Primed by the HTBI set, a first-round RT-PCR was run on the TCR CDR3. TCRdb processed the multiplex PCR reads anew with MiXCR; each CDR3 protein has one entry. This sample has hundreds of thousands of distinct CDR3 sequences; nearly 45% occur once, and the top ten carry roughly 7.2%. Uncontrolled infections, other autoimmune diseases, pregnancy or lactation led to exclusion of patients. To note about this clonotype: The antigen is unknown.

V dropped 2 bases and J dropped 6; count of bases not matched to a gene: 4. Germline CDR1 is SGHTA and CDR2 is FQGNSA. The CDR3 loop spans 14 amino acids. The sample consisted of peripheral blood or thyroid tissue (not recorded which). The TCR sequence derives from an adult man with Graves' disease, either hyperthyroidism or ophthalmopathy (not recorded which). The chain uses TRBV7-2 and TRBJ2-7, with 10 bases fitting TRBD2. CDR3 coding DNA: TGTGCCAGCAGCTTAACTAGCGGGGTAAGCGAGCAGTACTTC. It is translated as CASSLTSGVSEQYF.